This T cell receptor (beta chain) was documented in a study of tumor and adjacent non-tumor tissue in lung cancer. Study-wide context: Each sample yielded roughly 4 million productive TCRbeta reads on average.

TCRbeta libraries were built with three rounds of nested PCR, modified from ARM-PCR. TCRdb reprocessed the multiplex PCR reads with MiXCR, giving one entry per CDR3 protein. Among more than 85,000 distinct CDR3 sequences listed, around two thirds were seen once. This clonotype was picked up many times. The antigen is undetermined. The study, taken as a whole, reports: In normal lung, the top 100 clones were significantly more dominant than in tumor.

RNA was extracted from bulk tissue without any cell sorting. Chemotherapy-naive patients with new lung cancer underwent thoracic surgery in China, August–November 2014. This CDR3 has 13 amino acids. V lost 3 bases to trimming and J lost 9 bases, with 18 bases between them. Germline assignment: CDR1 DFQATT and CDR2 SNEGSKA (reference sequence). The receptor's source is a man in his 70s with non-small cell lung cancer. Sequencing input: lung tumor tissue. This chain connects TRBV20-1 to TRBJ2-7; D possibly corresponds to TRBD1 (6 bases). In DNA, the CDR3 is TGCAGTGCTAGCAACACAGGGAAGACGAGGCAGTACTTC. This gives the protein CSASNTGKTRQYF.